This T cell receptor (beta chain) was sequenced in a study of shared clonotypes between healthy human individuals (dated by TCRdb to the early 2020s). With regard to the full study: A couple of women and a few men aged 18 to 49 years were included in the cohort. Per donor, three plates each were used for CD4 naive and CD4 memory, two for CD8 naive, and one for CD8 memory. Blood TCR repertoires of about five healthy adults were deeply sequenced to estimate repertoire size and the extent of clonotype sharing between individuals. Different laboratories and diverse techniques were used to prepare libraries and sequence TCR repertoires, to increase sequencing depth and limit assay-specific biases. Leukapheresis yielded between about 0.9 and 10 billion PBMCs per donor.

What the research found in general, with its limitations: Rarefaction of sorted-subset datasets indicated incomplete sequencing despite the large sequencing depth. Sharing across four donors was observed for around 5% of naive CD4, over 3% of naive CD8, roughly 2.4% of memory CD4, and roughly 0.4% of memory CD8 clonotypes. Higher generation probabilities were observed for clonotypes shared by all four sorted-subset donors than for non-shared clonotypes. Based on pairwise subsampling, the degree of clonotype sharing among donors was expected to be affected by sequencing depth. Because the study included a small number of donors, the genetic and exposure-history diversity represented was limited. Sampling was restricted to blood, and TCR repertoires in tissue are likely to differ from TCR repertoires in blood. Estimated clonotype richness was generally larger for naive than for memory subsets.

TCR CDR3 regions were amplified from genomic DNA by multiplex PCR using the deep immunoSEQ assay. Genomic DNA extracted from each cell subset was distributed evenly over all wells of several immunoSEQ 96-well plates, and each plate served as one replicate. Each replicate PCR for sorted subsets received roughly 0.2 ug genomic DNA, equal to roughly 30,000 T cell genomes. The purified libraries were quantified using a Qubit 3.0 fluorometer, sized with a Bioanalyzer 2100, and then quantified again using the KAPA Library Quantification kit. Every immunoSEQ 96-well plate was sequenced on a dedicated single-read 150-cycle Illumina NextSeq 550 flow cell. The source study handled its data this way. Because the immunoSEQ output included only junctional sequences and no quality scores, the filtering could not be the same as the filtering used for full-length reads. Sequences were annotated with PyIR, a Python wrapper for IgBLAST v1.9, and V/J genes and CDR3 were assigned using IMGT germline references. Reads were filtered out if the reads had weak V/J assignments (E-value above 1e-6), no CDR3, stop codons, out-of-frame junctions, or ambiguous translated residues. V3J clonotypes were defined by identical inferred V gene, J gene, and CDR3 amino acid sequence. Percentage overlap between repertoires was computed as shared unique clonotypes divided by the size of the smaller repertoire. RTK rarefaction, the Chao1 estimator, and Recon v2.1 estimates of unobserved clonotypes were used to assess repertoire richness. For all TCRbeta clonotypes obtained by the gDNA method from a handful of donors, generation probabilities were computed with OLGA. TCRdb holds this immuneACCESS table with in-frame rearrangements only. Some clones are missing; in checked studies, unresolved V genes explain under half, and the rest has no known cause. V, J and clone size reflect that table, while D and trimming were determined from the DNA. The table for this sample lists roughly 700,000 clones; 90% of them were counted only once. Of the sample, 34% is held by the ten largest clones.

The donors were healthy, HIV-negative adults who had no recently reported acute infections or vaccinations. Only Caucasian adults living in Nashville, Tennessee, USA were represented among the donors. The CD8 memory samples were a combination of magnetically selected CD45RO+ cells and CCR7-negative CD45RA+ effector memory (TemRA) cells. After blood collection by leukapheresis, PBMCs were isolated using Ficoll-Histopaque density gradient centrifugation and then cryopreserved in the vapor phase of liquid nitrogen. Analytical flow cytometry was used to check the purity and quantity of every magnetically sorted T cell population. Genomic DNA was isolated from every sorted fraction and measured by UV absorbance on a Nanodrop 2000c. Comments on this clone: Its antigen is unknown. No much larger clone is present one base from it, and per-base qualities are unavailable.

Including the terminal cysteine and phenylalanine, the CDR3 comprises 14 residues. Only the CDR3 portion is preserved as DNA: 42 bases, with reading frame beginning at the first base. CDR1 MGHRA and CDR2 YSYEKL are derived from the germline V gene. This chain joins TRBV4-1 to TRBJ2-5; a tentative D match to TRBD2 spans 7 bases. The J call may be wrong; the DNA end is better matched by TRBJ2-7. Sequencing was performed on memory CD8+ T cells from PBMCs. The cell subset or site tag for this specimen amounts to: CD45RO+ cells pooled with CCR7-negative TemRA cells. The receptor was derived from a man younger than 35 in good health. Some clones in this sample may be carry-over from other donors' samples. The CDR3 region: CASSQVKGGGEQYF. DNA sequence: TGCGCCAGCAGCCAAGTTAAGGGAGGGGGCGAGCAGTACTTC.